This T cell receptor (beta chain) was captured by sequencing in a study of response to subunit inactivated influenza vaccine. Study-wide points: Few new T cells, the authors suggested, are recruited by each seasonal influenza vaccination.

TCRdb reprocessed the RT-PCR reads with MiXCR, giving one entry per CDR3 protein. The table shows almost 250,000 distinct CDR3 sequences, with 9% to 15% occurring only once. As for this clonotype: The antigen remains undetermined.

There are 17 residues in the CDR3. CDR1 is MNHEY and CDR2 is SVGAGI in the germline V gene. The J segment lost 10 bases and the V segment lost 0 bases, leaving 14 bases of the junction unmatched. The V gene is TRBV6-5, the J gene TRBJ1-1; TRBD1 matches 10 bases. Sequencing used non-naive T cells sorted from PBMCs, obtained approximately 15 days before vaccination. The clonotype originates from a man between 45 and 60 years old who received an inactivated influenza vaccine. The CDR3 DNA sequence: TGTGCCAGCAGTTACTCTTCGAGTAGGGGACAGGGGTTCCGAGCTTTCTTT. This gives the protein CASSYSSSRGQGFRAFF.